This T cell receptor beta chain derives from a study of blood T cell repertoires in COVID-19. The CDR3 is 12 amino acids. Germline lookup yields CDR1 SGHKS and CDR2 YYEKEE (reference sequence). V was shortened by 0 bases and J by 6 bases, with 6 bases between the two germline ends. The method was immunoSEQ multiplex PCR; TCRdb's version includes in-frame clones alone and lacks a portion of them. The repertoire holds about 240,000 clones, with around nine tenths as singletons. Sequenced input: PBMCs or T cells enriched from blood (not recorded which). The clonotype comes from a woman younger than 45 who had recovered from COVID-19. The V gene is TRBV5-5, the J gene TRBJ1-1, with D hard to call. The CDR3 here is CASSLALSEAFF. CDR3 DNA: TGTGCCAGCAGCTTGGCTCTTTCTGAAGCTTTCTTT.